The source of this T cell receptor beta chain is a study of blood T cell repertoires in COVID-19. Only in-frame clones appear in the TCRdb table, and some are missing; sequencing was by immunoSEQ multiplex PCR. This sample has approximately 97,000 clones, with 87% found just once. The CDR3 length is 14 residues. The germline V gene encodes CDR1 SEHNR and CDR2 FQNEAQ (reference sequence). V gave up 5 bases and J gave up 5 bases, with 16 bases separating them. The receptor comes from a woman aged 45-59 years with COVID-19, enrolled during active disease. This chain connects TRBV7-9 to TRBJ2-7; TRBD1 is a possible D gene (5 bases). The specimen sequenced was peripheral blood. The CDR3 here is CASSLSQGRDEQYF. The CDR3 DNA sequence: TGTGCCAGCAGCCTCTCTCAGGGAAGGGACGAGCAGTACTTC.